Following are 22 T cell receptor beta chains from one sample sequenced in a study of cytomegalovirus exposure and HLA in healthy donors. Amplification used 60 Vbeta primers and 13 Jbeta primers. Profiling relied on immunoSEQ multiplex PCR, and the TCRdb table lists in-frame clones only, not all of them. The table shows 200,000 or so clones, with 60% to 80% occurring only once. The sequenced sample was PBMCs. Every receptor here comes from a woman aged 25-40 years in good health and CMV-seronegative.

The chain combines TRBV7-8 with TRBJ2-2, with 11 bases lining up with TRBD2. The ends lost 4 bases at V and 5 bases at J; junction bases unmatched: 3. The CDR3 contains 15 residues. The germline V gene has CDR1 SGHVS and CDR2 FQNEAQ. The CDR3 coding sequence is TGTGCCAGCAGCTCTACTAGCGGGAGAACCGGGGAGCTGTTTTTT. Translating gives CASSSTSGRTGELFF. The complete variable domain, with remaining parts taken from reference TRBV7-8 and TRBJ2-2, reads GAGVSQSPRYKVAKRGQDVALRCDPISGHVSLFWYQQALGQGPEFLTYFQNEAQLDKSGLPSDRFFAERPEGSVSTLKIQRTQQEDSAVYLCASSSTSGRTGELFFGEGSRLTVL.

The chain is built from TRBV4-1 and TRBJ1-2; unclear D gene. There are 14 residues in the CDR3. Germline lookup yields CDR1 MGHRA and CDR2 YSYEKL. The V gene lost 0 bases and the J gene lost 5 bases, with 10 bases spanning the gap. CDR3: CASSQDFTAYGYTF. The CDR3 bases are TGCGCCAGCAGCCAAGATTTCACAGCATATGGCTACACCTTC.

V usage is TRBV5-1 and J usage is TRBJ1-4, with no clear D. CDR1 is SGHRS and CDR2 is YFSETQ in the germline V gene. V lost 4 bases to trimming and J lost 8 bases, with 15 bases between them. The CDR3 sequence is 14 residues long. The CDR3 is CASSPARVDEKLFF. Here the CDR3 DNA reads TGCGCCAGCAGCCCCGCGAGGGTGGACGAAAAACTGTTTTTT.

The CDR3 DNA follows: TGTGCCAGCAGCGGGGGAGGGGTCGAGCAGTACTTC. Protein product: CASSGGGVEQYF. This sequence joins TRBV2 and TRBJ2-7; 7 positions agree with TRBD2. V dropped 6 bases and J dropped 6; count of bases not matched to a gene: 5. CDR3 size: 12 residues. Germline loops: CDR1 SNHLY, CDR2 FYNNEI. Drawing the rest from reference TRBV2 and TRBJ2-7, the complete variable domain is EPEVTQTPSHQVTQMGQEVILRCVPISNHLYFYWYRQILGQKVEFLVSFYNNEISEKSEIFDDQFSVERPDGSNFTLKIRSTKLEDSAMYFCASSGGGVEQYFGPGTRLTVT.

The V gene is TRBV7-9, the J gene TRBJ2-7, with D possibly being TRBD1 (5 bases). V was trimmed by 1 base and J by 12 bases, leaving 10 bases between them. Germline V CDR1 and CDR2: SEHNR, FQNEAQ (reference sequence). This CDR3 region has 11 residues. Here the CDR3 reads CASSLGQGLYF. As DNA, the CDR3 is TGTGCCAGCAGCTTAGGCCAGGGTCTGTACTTC.

The chain uses TRBV7-8 and TRBJ2-7, with a tentative D call TRBD1 (5 bases). The CDR3 extends over 15 amino acids. Trimming removed 3 bases from V and 0 bases from J, with 12 bases in between. Germline V gene sequence: CDR1 SGHVS, CDR2 FQNEAQ. The DNA of the CDR3 is TGTGCCAGCAGCTTTCTGGGCAGGGCCTCCTACGAGCAGTACTTC. Translation: CASSFLGRASYEQYF.

This clone appeared a single time. CDR3 sequence reads: CASSQDIGRGEETQYF. For the CDR3, the DNA is TGTGCCAGCAGCCAAGACATAGGGCGGGGCGAAGAGACCCAGTACTTC. V and J are TRBV4-2 and TRBJ2-5; TRBD2 is a possible D gene (6 bases). Trimming removed 0 bases at V and 3 bases at J, with 14 bases between. CDR3 length equals 16 residues. CDR1 and CDR2 from the germline V gene are LGHNA and YNFKEQ.

This clone was seen just once. This rearrangement joins TRBV18 to TRBJ1-2, with D possibly TRBD1 on 5 matching bases. Per the germline V gene, CDR1 is KGHSH and CDR2 is LQKENI. The length of the CDR3 is 15 residues. The V gene lost 4 bases and the J gene lost 4 bases, with 16 bases spanning the gap. The DNA of the CDR3 is TGTGCCAGCTCACGTCCGGGGACTTACTCCTATGGCTACACCTTC. Encoded protein: CASSRPGTYSYGYTF.

V gene TRBV5-1 combines with J gene TRBJ2-1; 12 bases map to TRBD1. CDR1 and CDR2 (germline): SGHRS, YFSETQ. Germline trimming cut 4 bases from V and 9 bases from J; bases unmatched to any gene: 5. This CDR3 has 14 residues. CDR3 DNA sequence: TGCGCCAGCAGCATGGGACAGGGGGCCGTTGAGCAGTTCTTC. This codes for CASSMGQGAVEQFF. Supplemented by reference TRBV5-1 and TRBJ2-1, the full variable domain reads KAGVTQTPRYLIKTRGQQVTLSCSPISGHRSVSWYQQTPGQGLQFLFEYFSETQRNKGNFPGRFSGRQFSNSRSEMNVSTLELGDSALYLCASSMGQGAVEQFFGPGTRLTVL.

The chain carries TRBV28 and TRBJ2-7; tentative D call: TRBD2 (5 bases). The CDR3 length is 16 residues. Trimming removed 3 bases at V and 3 bases at J, with 18 bases between. CDR1 MDHEN and CDR2 SYDVKM come from the germline V gene. This CDR3 is CASSFGSLAAFYEQYF. DNA for the CDR3: TGTGCCAGCAGTTTTGGTTCCCTAGCTGCCTTCTACGAGCAGTACTTC.

The V and J genes are TRBV6-5 and TRBJ1-6; 8 bases map to TRBD1. Trimming took 2 bases from V and 10 from J; bases not matched to a gene: 7. Germline V gene data show CDR1 as MNHEY and CDR2 as SVGAGI. The CDR3 covers 15 residues. Here the CDR3 reads CASSYPGQGVSPLHF. The CDR3 DNA reads TGTGCCAGCAGTTACCCTGGACAGGGCGTCTCACCCCTCCACTTT.

The CDR3 sequence: CASSVGTSGSMYEQYF. The CDR3 DNA sequence: TGCGCCAGCAGCGTAGGGACTAGCGGGAGTATGTACGAGCAGTACTTC. V is TRBV5-1 and J is TRBJ2-7; 14 nucleotides align to TRBD2. The J segment lost 4 bases and the V segment lost 4 bases, leaving 7 bases of the junction unmatched. Germline CDR1 SGHRS, CDR2 YFSETQ. CDR3 length equals 16 residues.

The V gene is TRBV6-5, the J gene TRBJ2-7; TRBD2 agrees at 11 bases. V was clipped by 8 bases and J by 0 bases; unmatched bases: 6. Germline V gene data show CDR1 as MNHEY and CDR2 as SVGAGI. This CDR3 has 15 residues. In DNA, the CDR3 is TGTGCCAGCCAGACTAGCGGGACCCTCTCCTACGAGCAGTACTTC. It is translated as CASQTSGTLSYEQYF.

This clone is a singleton in its sample. The CDR3 sequence: CASSTGQGSYGYTF. The CDR3 DNA reads TGTGCCAGTAGCACGGGACAGGGGTCCTATGGCTACACCTTC. The chain couples TRBV19 to TRBJ1-2; 10 nucleotides match TRBD1. J lost 4 bases, V lost 6 bases, and 5 bases had no gene match. In germline, CDR1 is LNHDA, CDR2 SQIVND (reference sequence). The CDR3 spans 14 residues.

The V call is TRBV30, the J call TRBJ1-4; 8 nucleotides agree with TRBD1. The CDR3 is made up of 15 amino acids. Germline CDR1 and CDR2: GTSNPN and SVGIG (reference sequence). The V and J ends lost 0 bases and 5 bases, in that order; junction bases with no gene match: 5. The CDR3 nucleotides read TGTGCCTGGAGTGTACAAACAGGGGGAAATGAAAAACTGTTTTTT. This gives the protein CAWSVQTGGNEKLFF.

This chain joins TRBV29-1 and TRBJ1-3; 7 bases fit TRBD1. Germline loops: CDR1 SQVTM, CDR2 ANQGSEA. CDR3 length: 14 amino acids. V was clipped by 4 bases and J by 2 bases; unmatched bases: 5. For the CDR3, the DNA is TGCAGCGTTGCACAGGGGCTTGCTGGAAACACCATATATTTT. Its protein is CSVAQGLAGNTIYF.

The rearrangement uses TRBV7-6 and TRBJ2-7, with 8 positions matching TRBD1. This CDR3 region has 15 residues. V shed 1 base and J 3 bases; nucleotides not matched to a gene: 5. Germline V CDR1 and CDR2: SGHVS, FNYEAQ. CDR3 sequence: CASSLDPGGSYEQYF. The CDR3 coding sequence is TGTGCCAGCAGCTTAGATCCAGGGGGCAGCTACGAGCAGTACTTC.

In this sample, this clone turned up a few times. The gene calls are TRBV5-1 and TRBJ2-3; TRBD2 agrees at 11 bases. Germline lookup yields CDR1 SGHRS and CDR2 YFSETQ. After removal of 3 bases from V and 6 bases from J, the junction contained 9 bases not matched to a gene. This CDR3 has 16 amino acids. The CDR3 DNA follows: TGCGCCAGCAGCTCGGTAGCGGGGGGGCTGGCCGATACGCAGTATTTT. Translation gives CASSSVAGGLADTQYF.

This sequence joins TRBV19 and TRBJ2-2, with 9 bases aligning to TRBD2. The CDR3 extends over 14 amino acids. Germline V gene lookup returns CDR1 LNHDA and CDR2 SQIVND (reference sequence). V gave up 2 bases and J gave up 9 bases; unmatched junction bases: 4. CDR3 loop: CASSIRAGGRELFF. As DNA, the CDR3 is TGTGCCAGTAGTATAAGGGCGGGAGGGCGGGAGCTGTTTTTT.

V usage is TRBV30 and J usage is TRBJ1-1, with D uncertain. Germline-derived CDR1 and CDR2 are GTSNPN and SVGIG (reference sequence). This CDR3 has 13 residues. V gave up 3 bases and J gave up 0 bases, with 8 bases separating them. The CDR3 reads CAWSRSMNTEAFF. The CDR3 nucleotides are TGTGCCTGGAGCCGGTCTATGAACACTGAAGCTTTCTTT.

This clone occurred once. Here the CDR3 DNA reads TGCGCCAGTCGGGGGCGACAGGGAACGGGCATGAACACTGAAGCTTTCTTT. It codes for CASRGRQGTGMNTEAFF. This chain joins TRBV5-1 and TRBJ1-1; 7 bases are shared with TRBD1. The V gene end was trimmed by 8 bases and the J gene end by 0 bases; junction bases not matched to a gene: 16. Per germline, CDR1 SGHRS and CDR2 YFSETQ. The CDR3 sequence is 17 residues long. The entire variable domain, with the rest obtained from reference TRBV5-1 and TRBJ1-1, is as follows: KAGVTQTPRYLIKTRGQQVTLSCSPISGHRSVSWYQQTPGQGLQFLFEYFSETQRNKGNFPGRFSGRQFSNSRSEMNVSTLELGDSALYLCASRGRQGTGMNTEAFFGQGTRLTVV.

The J gene is TRBJ2-1, the V gene TRBV7-2; D not certain. V was trimmed by 1 base and J by 4 bases, leaving 5 bases between them. CDR3 length: 13 residues. Germline assignment: CDR1 SGHTA and CDR2 FQGNSA. The CDR3 DNA sequence: TGTGCCAGCAGCTTAGTCAGGTACAATGAGCAGTTCTTC. It encodes CASSLVRYNEQFF.